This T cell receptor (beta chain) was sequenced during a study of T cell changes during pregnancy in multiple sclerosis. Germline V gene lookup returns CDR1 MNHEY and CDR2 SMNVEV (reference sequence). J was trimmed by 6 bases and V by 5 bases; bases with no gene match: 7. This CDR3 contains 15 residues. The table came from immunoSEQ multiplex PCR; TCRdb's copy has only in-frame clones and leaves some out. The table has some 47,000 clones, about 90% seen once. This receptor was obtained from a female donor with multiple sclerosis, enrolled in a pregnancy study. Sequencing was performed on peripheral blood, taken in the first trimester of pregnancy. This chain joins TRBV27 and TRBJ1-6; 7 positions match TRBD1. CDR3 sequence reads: CASSKQGTPNSPLHF. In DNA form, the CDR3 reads TGTGCCAGCAGTAAACAGGGGACCCCTAATTCACCCCTCCACTTT.